These 26 T cell receptor beta chains were sequenced from one sample in a study of blood T cell repertoires in COVID-19. Generated by immunoSEQ multiplex PCR, the TCRdb table keeps only in-frame clones and is missing some. The data contain under 350,000 clones, roughly 89% of them singletons. What was sequenced was peripheral blood. All receptors derive from a man aged 40-49 years with acute or convalescent COVID-19.

The rearrangement links TRBV19 to TRBJ2-1, with a tentative D call TRBD1 (6 bases). Per the germline V gene, CDR1 is LNHDA and CDR2 is SQIVND (reference sequence). There are 15 residues in the CDR3. V was shortened by 0 bases and J by 9 bases, with 15 bases between the two germline ends. The CDR3 protein is CASSIDGTNGGEQFF. The CDR3 DNA reads as TGTGCCAGTAGTATAGATGGGACAAACGGCGGTGAGCAGTTCTTC.

The V and J genes are TRBV27 and TRBJ1-2, with 9 bases identical to TRBD1. CDR1 MNHEY and CDR2 SMNVEV come from the germline V gene (reference sequence). Germline trimming cut 6 bases from V and 6 bases from J; bases unmatched to any gene: 8. The CDR3 covers 14 residues. The CDR3 is CASRGWDRVHGYTF. CDR3 in DNA: TGTGCCAGCAGGGGATGGGACAGGGTCCATGGCTACACCTTC.

The chain has TRBV25-1 and TRBJ1-4; a possible D gene is TRBD1 (5 bases). The CDR3 length is 16 residues. Trimming removed 1 base at V and 8 bases at J, with 17 bases between. Germline CDR1 MGHDK, CDR2 SYGVNS. The CDR3 is CASSESRGLKREKLFF. CDR3 nucleotides: TGTGCCAGCAGTGAATCCCGGGGACTCAAACGGGAAAAACTGTTTTTT. Variable domain in full (rest from reference TRBV25-1 and TRBJ1-4): EADIYQTPRYLVIGTGKKITLECSQTMGHDKMYWYQQDPGMELHLIHYSYGVNSTEKGDLSSESTVSRIRTEHFPLTLESARPSHTSQYLCASSESRGLKREKLFFGSGTQLSVL.

The CDR3 nucleotides are TGTGCCAGCAGCGGGGGGACGGAGAGCTCCTATAATTCACCCCTCCACTTT. It is translated as CASSGGTESSYNSPLHF. The chain recombines TRBV5-4 with TRBJ1-6, with D perhaps matching TRBD1 (5 bases). In germline, CDR1 is SGHNT, CDR2 YYREEE (reference sequence). The CDR3 consists of 17 residues. V lost 4 bases to trimming and J lost 0 bases, with 14 bases between them. Full variable domain (missing parts from reference TRBV5-4 and TRBJ1-6): ETGVTQSPTHLIKTRGQQVTLRCSSQSGHNTVSWYQQALGQGPQFIFQYYREEENGRGNFPPRFSGLQFPNYSSELNVNALELDDSALYLCASSGGTESSYNSPLHFGNGTRLTVT.

The V gene is TRBV5-5, the J gene TRBJ1-2, with a tentative D call TRBD1 (5 bases). V was clipped by 4 bases and J by 6 bases, with 16 bases between them. From germline, CDR1 is SGHKS and CDR2 YYEKEE (reference sequence). The CDR3 contains 14 residues. CDR3: CASSPGLLGDGYTF. In nucleotides, the CDR3 is TGTGCCAGCAGCCCGGGACTTCTAGGCGATGGCTACACCTTC.

The rearrangement links TRBV6-5 to TRBJ2-4, with unresolved D. Germline CDR1 and CDR2: MNHEY and SVGAGI. Trimming pared 9 bases from V and 0 bases from J, leaving 9 bases between. The CDR3 has 13 residues. The chain's CDR3 is CASKSLAKNIQYF. In nucleotides, the CDR3 is TGTGCCAGTAAGAGTCTAGCCAAAAACATTCAGTACTTC.

The chain joins TRBV7-6 to TRBJ2-7; TRBD2 is a possible D gene (6 bases). V was shortened by 2 bases and J by 9 bases, with 17 bases between the two germline ends. The CDR3 covers 14 residues. Germline-derived CDR1 and CDR2 are SGHVS and FNYEAQ. The CDR3 sequence: CASSLWRDDHGQYF. The CDR3 coding sequence is TGTGCCAGCAGCTTATGGCGGGATGATCATGGGCAGTACTTC.

J is TRBJ1-1 and V is TRBV5-1; D ambiguous. This CDR3 is built from 14 residues. Germline V CDR1 and CDR2: SGHRS, YFSETQ. V lost 0 bases and J lost 7, with 13 bases in between. In nucleotides, the CDR3 is TGCGCCAGCAGCTTGGATCCGAGGCTGAGTGAAGCTTTCTTT. Its protein product is CASSLDPRLSEAFF.

This clone was observed once. The chain combines TRBV2 with TRBJ1-2, with D possibly matching TRBD1 (6 bases). The CDR3 loop spans 14 amino acids. V was trimmed by 2 bases and J by 4 bases, leaving 11 bases between them. Germline-derived CDR1 and CDR2 are SNHLY and FYNNEI. This chain's CDR3 is CASSERGSGYGYTF. CDR3 coding DNA: TGTGCCAGCAGTGAAAGGGGGTCTGGCTATGGCTACACCTTC.

This chain joins TRBV24-1 and TRBJ1-3, with a weak D call TRBD1 (6 bases). Per germline, CDR1 KGHDR and CDR2 SFDVKD. The CDR3 has 19 amino acids. The V and J ends lost 7 bases and 0 bases respectively, with 24 bases between them. The CDR3 protein is CATRTLRGQRPLSGNTIYF. CDR3 nucleotides: TGTGCCACCAGGACTCTCCGAGGACAGAGGCCTCTCTCTGGAAACACCATATATTTT.

V is TRBV12-3 or TRBV12-4 and J is TRBJ2-6; no clear D. The CDR3 consists of 12 residues. The CDR3 nucleotides are TGTGCTAGTTCCTCTGGGGCCAACGTCCTGACTTTC. Protein sequence: CASSSGANVLTF.

On this clone: The same CDR3 is also encoded by other DNA sequences in this sample. This rearrangement joins TRBV9 to TRBJ1-2; 7 nucleotides match TRBD1. Germline-derived CDR1 and CDR2 are SGDLS and YYNGEE. The CDR3 is made up of 14 amino acids. V dropped 1 base and J dropped 4; count of bases not matched to a gene: 4. The chain's CDR3 is CASSVSGGGYGYTF. CDR3 DNA sequence: TGTGCCAGCAGCGTATCAGGGGGTGGCTATGGCTACACCTTC. Full variable domain (rest looked up from reference TRBV9 and TRBJ1-2): DSGVTQTPKHLITATGQRVTLRCSPRSGDLSVYWYQQSLDQGLQFLIQYYNGEERAKGNILERFSAQQFPDLHSELNLSSLELGDSALYFCASSVSGGGYGYTFGSGTRLTVV.

The chain recombines TRBV6-5 with TRBJ1-1; TRBD1 is a possible D gene (5 bases). Germline CDR1 reads MNHEY; CDR2 reads SVGAGI. Trimming took 6 bases from V and 1 from J, leaving 12 bases between them. This CDR3 has 14 amino acids. The CDR3 DNA follows: TGTGCCAGCAGCCAAGTGGGGGGGAACACTGAAGCTTTCTTT. Amino acids: CASSQVGGNTEAFF.

The J gene is TRBJ1-2, the V gene TRBV21-1; the table names TRBD1, a call not compared with the DNA. TRBV21-1 is reported as a pseudogene. The CDR3 totals 14 residues. CDR3 coding DNA: TGTGCCAGCTGTCAGGAGGGGAGACAGGGTGGCTACACCTTC. This gives the protein CASCQEGRQGGYTF.

The chain combines TRBV7-2 with TRBJ1-1; maybe TRBD1 (5 bases). Trimming took off 4 bases at V and 6 bases at J, with 18 bases between the two ends. This CDR3 has 15 residues. CDR1 is SGHTA, CDR2 FQGNSA, per germline. CDR3 amino acids: CASSSYRGDLSEAFF. The DNA for the CDR3 is TGTGCCAGCAGCTCTTATCGGGGGGATCTATCTGAAGCTTTCTTT.

The J gene is TRBJ1-5, the V gene TRBV15, with D unresolved. The CDR3 is made up of 15 amino acids. Looked up from germline, CDR1 is LNHNV and CDR2 is YYDKDF (reference sequence). The V end was cut by 5 bases, the J end by 0 bases, with 11 bases between. The CDR3 bases are TGTGCCACCAGCCGGGAAAGATATAGCAATCAGCCCCAGCATTTT. It yields the protein CATSRERYSNQPQHF.

The table lists this clone with a few counts. The V call is TRBV9, the J call TRBJ2-1; 7 bases match TRBD1. V gave up 5 bases and J gave up 7 bases; unmatched junction bases: 15. The CDR3 spans 16 residues. The V gene's germline CDR1 is SGDLS and CDR2 YYNGEE. The CDR3 bases are TGTGCCAGCAGTGGCCAAGGGCAGGGGGTGTGGAATGAGCAGTTCTTC. This sequence encodes CASSGQGQGVWNEQFF. Combining the CDR3 with reference TRBV9 and TRBJ2-1 gives the whole variable domain DSGVTQTPKHLITATGQRVTLRCSPRSGDLSVYWYQQSLDQGLQFLIQYYNGEERAKGNILERFSAQQFPDLHSELNLSSLELGDSALYFCASSGQGQGVWNEQFFGPGTRLTVL.

This chain links TRBV6-5 with TRBJ2-3, with D uncertain. This CDR3 comprises 14 residues. Trimming took off 4 bases at V and 4 bases at J, with 12 bases between the two ends. CDR1 is MNHEY, CDR2 SVGAGI, per germline. CDR3 residues: CASSSPLSADTQYF. For the CDR3, the DNA is TGTGCCAGCAGTTCCCCACTCAGCGCAGATACGCAGTATTTT.

The chain combines TRBV6-5 with TRBJ2-1, with D possibly TRBD1 on 6 matching bases. This CDR3 has 15 residues. Trimming pared 6 bases from V and 2 bases from J, leaving 14 bases between. In germline, CDR1 is MNHEY, CDR2 SVGAGI. The CDR3 sequence: CASSRNRDPYNEQFF. For the CDR3, the DNA is TGTGCCAGCAGCCGAAACAGGGACCCCTACAATGAGCAGTTCTTC.

The chain uses TRBV2 and TRBJ1-1, with a weak D call TRBD1 (6 bases). The CDR3 length is 16 residues. Trimming cost V 1 base and J 7 bases, with 19 bases left between them. Looked up from germline, CDR1 is SNHLY and CDR2 is FYNNEI. CDR3 loop: CASSEEGGKYKSEAFF. The CDR3 region has the DNA TGTGCCAGCAGTGAAGAGGGGGGGAAGTATAAGAGTGAAGCTTTCTTT.

The chain carries TRBV27 and TRBJ2-1; D is unresolved. The CDR3 covers 14 residues. Germline V gene lookup returns CDR1 MNHEY and CDR2 SMNVEV (reference sequence). V was shortened by 2 bases and J by 2 bases, with 7 bases between the two germline ends. CDR3: CASSLGGPYNEQFF. In DNA, the CDR3 is TGTGCCAGCAGTTTAGGTGGCCCCTACAATGAGCAGTTCTTC.

The rearrangement uses TRBV5-5 and TRBJ2-3, with a weak D call TRBD2 (5 bases). The germline CDR1 and CDR2 sequences are SGHKS and YYEKEE (reference sequence). This CDR3 spans 13 amino acids. V shed 1 base and J shed 6 bases, with 9 bases lying between them. CDR3 in DNA: TGTGCCAGCAGCTTGAGGGCGGGTGATACGCAGTATTTT. It codes for CASSLRAGDTQYF. Filled out from reference TRBV5-5 and TRBJ2-3, the complete variable domain reads DAGVTQSPTHLIKTRGQQVTLRCSPISGHKSVSWYQQVLGQGPQFIFQYYEKEERGRGNFPDRFSARQFPNYSSELNVNALLLGDSALYLCASSLRAGDTQYFGPGTRLTVL.

The genes are TRBV6-1 and TRBJ2-2; the D gene is possibly TRBD1 (6 bases). V lost 2 bases and J lost 2, with 9 bases in between. The CDR3 is 15 amino acids. CDR1 and CDR2 from the germline V gene are MNHNS and SASEGT. The CDR3 nucleotides read TGTGCCAGCAGTGAATGGACAGCCAACACCGGGGAGCTGTTTTTT. It is translated as CASSEWTANTGELFF.

This sequence joins TRBV6-1 and TRBJ1-1, with a tentative D call TRBD1 (5 bases). CDR1 and CDR2 (germline): MNHNS, SASEGT. V was pared by 1 base and J by 5 bases, with 17 bases between. The CDR3 totals 16 residues. The CDR3 DNA is TGTGCCAGCAGTGAAGACCCGGGAGGGGCGGGAACTGAAGCTTTCTTT. It specifies CASSEDPGGAGTEAFF.

The J gene is TRBJ1-2, the V gene TRBV19, with D hard to call. This CDR3 comprises 14 residues. V was shortened by 5 bases and J by 4 bases, with 14 bases between the two germline ends. The V gene's germline CDR1 is LNHDA and CDR2 SQIVND (reference sequence). The CDR3 reads CASSPMEASYGYTF. CDR3 nucleotide sequence: TGTGCCAGTAGTCCAATGGAGGCGAGCTATGGCTACACCTTC.

The chain recombines TRBV11-1 with TRBJ1-1; no reliable D call. V gave up 2 bases and J gave up 3 bases, with 4 bases separating them. The germline V gene has CDR1 SGHAT and CDR2 FQDESV (reference sequence). CDR3 size: 12 residues. CDR3 amino acids: CASSLSYTEAFF. Here the CDR3 DNA reads TGTGCCAGCAGCTTATCCTACACTGAAGCTTTCTTT. Together with reference TRBV11-1 and TRBJ1-1, the CDR3 gives the full variable domain: EAEVAQSPRYKITEKSQAVAFWCDPISGHATLYWYRQILGQGPELLVQFQDESVVDDSQLPKDRFSAERLKGVDSTLKIQPAELGDSAMYLCASSLSYTEAFFGQGTRLTVV.